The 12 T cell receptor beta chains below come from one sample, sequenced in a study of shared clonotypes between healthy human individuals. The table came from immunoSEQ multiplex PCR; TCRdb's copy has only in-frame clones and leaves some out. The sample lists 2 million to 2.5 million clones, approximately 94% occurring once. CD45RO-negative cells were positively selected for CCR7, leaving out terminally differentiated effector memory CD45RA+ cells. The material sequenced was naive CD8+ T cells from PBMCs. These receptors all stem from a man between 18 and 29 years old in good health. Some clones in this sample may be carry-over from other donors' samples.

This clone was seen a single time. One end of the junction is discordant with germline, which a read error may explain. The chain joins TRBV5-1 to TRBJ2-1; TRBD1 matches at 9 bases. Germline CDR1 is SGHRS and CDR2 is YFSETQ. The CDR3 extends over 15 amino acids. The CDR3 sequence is CASSTGQGPYDEQFF. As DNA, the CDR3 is TGCGCCAGCAGCACGGGACAGGGTCCCTACGATGAGCAGTTCTTC.

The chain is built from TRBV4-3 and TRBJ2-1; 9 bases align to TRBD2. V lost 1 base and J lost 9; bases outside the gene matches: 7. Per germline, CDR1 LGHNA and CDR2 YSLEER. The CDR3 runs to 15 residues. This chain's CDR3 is CASSQASGIRIEQFF. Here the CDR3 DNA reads TGCGCCAGCAGCCAAGCTAGCGGGATTCGTATTGAGCAGTTCTTC.

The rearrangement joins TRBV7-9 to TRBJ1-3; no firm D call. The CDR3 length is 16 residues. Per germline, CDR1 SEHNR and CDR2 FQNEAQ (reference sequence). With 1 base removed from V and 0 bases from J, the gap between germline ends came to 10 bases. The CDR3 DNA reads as TGTGCCAGCAGCTTAGATCAGCGATACTCTGGAAACACCATATATTTT. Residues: CASSLDQRYSGNTIYF.

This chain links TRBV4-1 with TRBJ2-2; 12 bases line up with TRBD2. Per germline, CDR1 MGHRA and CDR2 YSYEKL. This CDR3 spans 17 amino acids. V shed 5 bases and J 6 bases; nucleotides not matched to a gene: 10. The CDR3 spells CASSVPRLAGVSGELFF. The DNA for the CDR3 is TGCGCCAGCAGCGTACCCCGACTAGCGGGAGTCTCCGGGGAGCTGTTTTTT.

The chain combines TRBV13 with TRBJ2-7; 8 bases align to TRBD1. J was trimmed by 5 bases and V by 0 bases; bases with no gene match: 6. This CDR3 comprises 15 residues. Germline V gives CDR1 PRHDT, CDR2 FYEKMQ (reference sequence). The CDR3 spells CASSLGPQGDDEQYF. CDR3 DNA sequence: TGTGCCAGCAGCTTAGGACCACAGGGGGACGACGAGCAGTACTTC.

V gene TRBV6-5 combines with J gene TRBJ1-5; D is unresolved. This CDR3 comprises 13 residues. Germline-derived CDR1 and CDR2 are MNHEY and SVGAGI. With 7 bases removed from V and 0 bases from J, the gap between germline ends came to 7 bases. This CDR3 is CASMATSNQPQHF. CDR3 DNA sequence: TGTGCCAGCATGGCCACTAGCAATCAGCCCCAGCATTTT.

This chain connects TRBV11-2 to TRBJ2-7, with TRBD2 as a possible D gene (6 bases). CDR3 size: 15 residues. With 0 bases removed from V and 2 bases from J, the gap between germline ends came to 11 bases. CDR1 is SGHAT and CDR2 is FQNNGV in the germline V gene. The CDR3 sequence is CASSLDPSVAYEQYF. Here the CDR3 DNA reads TGTGCCAGCAGCTTAGACCCTAGCGTAGCCTACGAGCAGTACTTC. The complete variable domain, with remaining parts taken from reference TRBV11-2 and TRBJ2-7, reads EAGVAQSPRYKIIEKRQSVAFWCNPISGHATLYWYQQILGQGPKLLIQFQNNGVVDDSQLPKDRFSAERLKGVDSTLKIQPAKLEDSAVYLCASSLDPSVAYEQYFGPGTRLTVT.

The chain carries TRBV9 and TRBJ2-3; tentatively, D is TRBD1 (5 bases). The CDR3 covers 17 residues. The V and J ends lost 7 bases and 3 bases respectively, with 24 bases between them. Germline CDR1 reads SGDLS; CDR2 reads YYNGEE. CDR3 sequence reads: CASAKPQDIRETDTQYF. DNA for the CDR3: TGTGCCAGCGCCAAGCCACAGGACATTCGAGAAACAGATACGCAGTATTTT.

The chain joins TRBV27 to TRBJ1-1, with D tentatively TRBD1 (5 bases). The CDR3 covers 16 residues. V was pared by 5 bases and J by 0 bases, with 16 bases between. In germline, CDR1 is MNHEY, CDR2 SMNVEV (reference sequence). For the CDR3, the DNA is TGTGCCAGCAGTCCTTCGATCGGGGCGATGAACACTGAAGCTTTCTTT. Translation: CASSPSIGAMNTEAFF.

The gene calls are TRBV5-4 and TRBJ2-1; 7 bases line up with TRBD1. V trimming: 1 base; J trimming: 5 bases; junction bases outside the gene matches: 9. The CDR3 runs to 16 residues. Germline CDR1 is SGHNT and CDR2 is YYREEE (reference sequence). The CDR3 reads CASSLFQGTVDNEQFF. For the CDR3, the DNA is TGTGCCAGCAGCTTGTTCCAGGGGACAGTAGACAATGAGCAGTTCTTC.

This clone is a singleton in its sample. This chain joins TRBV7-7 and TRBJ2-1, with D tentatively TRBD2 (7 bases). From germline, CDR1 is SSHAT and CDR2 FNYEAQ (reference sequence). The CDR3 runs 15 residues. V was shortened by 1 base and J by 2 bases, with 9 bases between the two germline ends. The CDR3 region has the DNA TGTGCCAGCAGCTTAGGGGGGGGCACCTACAATGAGCAGTTCTTC. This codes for CASSLGGGTYNEQFF.

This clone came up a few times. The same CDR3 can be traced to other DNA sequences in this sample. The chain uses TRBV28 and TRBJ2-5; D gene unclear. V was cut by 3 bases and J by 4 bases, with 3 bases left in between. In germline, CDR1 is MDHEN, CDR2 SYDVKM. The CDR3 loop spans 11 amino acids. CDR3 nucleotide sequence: TGTGCCAGCAGTTTCGGAGAGACCCAGTACTTC. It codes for CASSFGETQYF.